This T cell receptor beta chain came from a study of cytomegalovirus exposure and HLA in healthy donors (dated by TCRdb to about 2017). A note on the overall study: According to an earlier analysis of several hundred of the donors, 150 million to 200 million T cells yielded over 100 million unique TCR beta sequences and around 280 Gb of sequence data. Approximately 300 gigabases of sequencing data and around 80 million unique TCR sequences made up an early release that covered several hundred HLA-typed donors. The genetic ancestry cluster associated with self-reported Caucasian donors included around 76% of the roughly 360 genotyped donors. The study aimed to test whether cataloging public T cell receptors could reveal signatures of past pathogen exposure. Using immunosequencing, the study profiled T cell repertoires from 666 subjects and related those repertoires to cytomegalovirus serostatus. In addition to the first cohort of several hundred subjects, a separate validation cohort of around 110 different subjects was used. High-throughput TCR immunosequencing, statistical association of individual TCRs with disease status, and machine learning were combined to predict cytomegalovirus infection status. In a later analysis, previously published TCR beta repertoires from 550 to 700 donors were re-analyzed and high-resolution HLA genotyping was added so that TCR occurrence patterns could be studied. In the later analysis, no new phenotypic data were used to find candidate immune exposures; instead, reliance was placed on TCR beta sequences and their occurrence across donors. To decide whether each TCR beta V gene segment behaved as functional or pseudogenic, an earlier analysis of fewer than 750 of the donors relied on high-throughput TCR beta sequencing. Donor age, sex, ethnicity and CMV serostatus were compiled together with the repertoire data. A later genetic analysis took genome-wide SNP genotypes for about 55% of the 666 donors and used that subset as a discovery cohort. All discovery cohort repertoires had been generated on a single sequencing platform. Class I and class II HLA loci were covered by the typing at four-digit resolution. The number of typed donors differed by locus: about 629-640 for A, B, C, DRB1 and DQB1; 500 to 550 for DQA1; approximately 600 for DPA1; and approximately 450 for DPB1. About five DR-DQ haplotypes were treated as single units for association and clustering because of strong linkage in the cohort. On average, around 230,000 unique TCR beta nucleotide sequences were sequenced per donor among roughly 430 genotyped donors of the cohort, with 15% to 20% of those sequences being non-productive. What the authors observed across the whole study: A group of highly shared sequence variants was considered likely to be a technical artifact of the sequencing pipeline. This cohort had only TCR beta chains sequenced, and the lack of alpha or paired-chain data limited which features could be detected. At a false discovery rate of 0.05, a later analysis linked approximately 18,000 TCR beta sequences to specific HLA alleles. The only immune exposure information available for the cohort was CMV serostatus. V-gene and J-gene trimming of TCR beta chains was associated with a missense DCLRE1C variant in a later genetic analysis, and the association was replicated in an independent cohort. The 87-base-pair reads could not distinguish some IMGT-functional V segments, including TRBV6-2 and TRBV6-3, so those segments were excluded. Three of the identified cytomegalovirus-associated TCR beta chains were confirmed in vitro to be specific for cytomegalovirus antigens. A further reported finding was that TCR beta sequences accurately predicted the HLA-A and HLA-B alleles for most subjects in the first cohort. Compared with the approximately 600-donor mean, donors in an Asian-associated ancestry cluster had fewer N-insertions in productive TCRs, according to a later genetic analysis. In an earlier analysis of about 600 of the donors, most TCR beta V segments appeared in productive rearrangements about 90% or about 30% of the time, broadly matching IMGT annotations. A later analysis found that TCR association rates varied across HLA loci, with DRB1 alleles showing the most associated TCRs and HLA-C alleles the fewest. Because some donors lacked HLA typing at each locus, the association tests relied only on the typed subset. In a later analysis, HLA-associated TCR beta chains showed more clonal expansion and lower generation probabilities than non-associated chains that were equally common. Assigning TCR associations to individual alleles was difficult when HLA alleles, especially DR and DQ, strongly co-occurred. Roughly uniform sequencing depth across donors was assumed in presence/absence analyses, although this assumption may not hold. The earlier analysis of approximately 590 of the donors excluded some 15 rarely observed V segments, including chromosome 9 orphons, because counts were too low. Correlated functional status among segregating V segments might be attributable to linkage disequilibrium, but an unknown experimental factor could not be ruled out. Several of the top co-occurrence clusters appeared to be linked to parvovirus B19, influenza, CMV and Epstein-Barr virus, according to a later analysis. A later analysis found that most CMV-associated TCR beta chains appeared HLA-restricted, with HLA associations seemingly driven largely by CMV exposure. Across donors, most TCR sequences were observed very rarely, whereas some public TCRs were present in many individuals. The classifier was reported to diagnose cytomegalovirus status with high specificity and sensitivity in both the original and validation cohorts. The authors suggested that the approach could potentially be generalized to other disease states and immunological phenotypes. The study gave a list of around 170 TCR beta chains associated with cytomegalovirus.

V loses 0 bases of germline sequence and J loses 0 bases, and the interval between the two ends is 7 bases. Reading from cysteine to phenylalanine, the CDR3 counts 15 amino acids. The CDR3 DNA has 45 bases and is translated from base 1. Based on the germline V gene, the CDR1 and CDR2 sequences are SGHRS and YFSETQ. The cohort comprised more than 550 healthy bone marrow donors. At the time of sampling, all cohort members were nominally healthy, though unrecorded immune exposures were likely present. The donor was CMV seronegative and was included in the group of about 400 seronegative cohort members. Every donor gave a peripheral blood sample, and the peripheral blood mononuclear cells from that sample were used for TCR beta sequencing. The Qiagen DNeasy Blood Extraction Kit was used to extract genomic DNA from the blood cell samples. Concerning this clone itself: Its cognate antigen has yet to be identified.

Library preparation was by the immunoSEQ multiplex PCR assay. For the multiplex PCR, a mixture combining 60 forward primers for TCR Vbeta segments and 13 reverse primers for TCR Jbeta segments was used. Amplification of the CDR3 region of rearranged TCR beta genes was performed with a multiplex PCR assay on genomic DNA. The Illumina HiSeq System was used to sequence the amplified TCR beta libraries as 87-base-pair reads. The authors processed their data as follows. Across the 670 or so repertoires, a later analysis counted roughly 84 million unique TCR beta chains, roughly 11 million of which were shared by at least two donors. To remove PCR and sequencing errors, raw reads were error-corrected and collapsed into unique sequences using a nearest-neighbor algorithm that merged closely related sequences. To assign V, D and J gene segments, CDR3 sequences were aligned to IMGT reference sequences. Each retained sequence needed at least a six-nucleotide match to both a V gene segment and a J gene segment. A rearrangement counted as productive if the CDR3 had no stop codons and remained in frame with V and J, and every other rearrangement counted as non-productive. CDR3 was defined according to IMGT convention as the region running from the second conserved V-encoded cysteine to the conserved J-encoded phenylalanine. Sequences without an unambiguous match to a single V gene segment were excluded from the earlier analysis of about 640 of the donors. In an earlier analysis of a few hundred of the donors, V segments were called functional above 56.7% productive rearrangements and were called segregating when the between-donor standard deviation exceeded 5%. To diagnose cytomegalovirus status from the catalog of TCR beta chain sequences, a statistical classification framework was built. In a later analysis, V and J genes were assigned by comparing TCR nucleotide sequences against IMGT/GENE-DB human TR gene sequences. Using the TCRdist pipeline, a later analysis assigned CDR3 sequences along with most-parsimonious VDJ recombination scenarios. In a later analysis, each TCR beta chain was defined by its CDR3 amino acid sequence together with its V-gene family, and reads lacking a unique V-gene family were excluded. In a later analysis, 500 to 700 highly shared, low-generation-probability nucleotide sequences were removed to address suspected cross-contamination and a sequencing artifact. In a later analysis, a clonal expansion index for each public chain was calculated from normalized within-repertoire ranks of inferred template counts. A later analysis computed generation probabilities with a VDJ recombination model fitted to out-of-frame rearrangements, and checked the results against IGoR. In a later analysis, TCR-TCR, TCR-HLA and TCR-CMV co-occurrence was scored with hypergeometric tests, and a repertoire-size bias correction was applied to TCR pairs. False discovery rates were estimated in a later analysis by permuting HLA or CMV assignments 20 times. A later analysis grouped co-occurring TCRs with DBSCAN, adding TCRdist sequence similarity when clustering within HLA-allele-positive subsets. Repertoires with fewer than 30,000 or more than 120,000 public chains were left out of co-occurrence clustering, as were a few repertoires with anomalous nucleotide sharing. TCRdb's version of the immuneACCESS table is confined to in-frame rearrangements and falls short of the full clone set. An unresolved V gene accounts for under half of the shortfall where checked; the remainder is of unknown origin. Clone size and V and J calls were adopted from that table, with D and trimming inferred from the DNA. The table kept for this sample lists 95,000 to 150,000 clones. The ten largest account for 3.6% of the sample.

The source of this sequence is a man between 18 and 29 years old in good health and CMV-seronegative. The sequence is built from TRBV5-1 and TRBJ1-5, with a tentative D gene TRBD1 over 6 matching bases. The sequencing input was PBMCs. The CDR3 has the sequence CASSLAGDSNQPQHF. The nucleotide sequence reads as follows: TGCGCCAGCAGCTTGGCAGGGGATAGCAATCAGCCCCAGCATTTT.